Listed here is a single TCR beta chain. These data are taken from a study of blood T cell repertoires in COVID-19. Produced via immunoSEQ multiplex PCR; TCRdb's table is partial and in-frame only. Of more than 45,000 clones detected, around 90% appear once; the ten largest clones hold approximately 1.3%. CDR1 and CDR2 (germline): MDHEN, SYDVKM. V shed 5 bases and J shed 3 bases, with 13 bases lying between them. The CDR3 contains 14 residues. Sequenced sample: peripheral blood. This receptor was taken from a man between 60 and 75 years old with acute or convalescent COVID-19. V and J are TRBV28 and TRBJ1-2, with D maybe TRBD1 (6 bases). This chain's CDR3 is CASSLGQFHYGYTF. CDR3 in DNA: TGTGCCAGCAGTCTAGGACAGTTTCACTATGGCTACACCTTC.